This TCR beta chain was sequenced for a study of blood T cell repertoires in COVID-19. Turning to the study itself: Italy, Spain and the United States were the sources of the convalescent and acute COVID-19 samples. T cells, B-cell-depleted T cells, or PBMCs supplied cDNA or gDNA.

The CDR3 consists of 13 residues. CDR1 and CDR2 (germline): SGHTA, FQGNSA. V was shortened by 4 bases and J by 3 bases, with 9 bases between the two germline ends. As originally analysed: Amplification of reference gene primers was used by the study to estimate nucleated cell counts. Profiled with immunoSEQ multiplex PCR; TCRdb holds only in-frame clones, not every one. From that table come the V and J calls and clone size; the DNA was used to work out D and trimming. The sample gives some 150,000 clones, approximately 89% of which show up once; roughly 1.5% is in the top ten. This rearrangement joins TRBV7-2 to TRBJ1-2, with D possibly TRBD1 on 5 matching bases. The sequence derives from a human donor in a cohort sampled during active COVID-19. The sequencing input was peripheral blood. CDR3 in amino acids: CASSSGVDYGYTF. For the CDR3, the DNA is TGTGCCAGCAGCTCGGGGGTTGACTATGGCTACACCTTC.